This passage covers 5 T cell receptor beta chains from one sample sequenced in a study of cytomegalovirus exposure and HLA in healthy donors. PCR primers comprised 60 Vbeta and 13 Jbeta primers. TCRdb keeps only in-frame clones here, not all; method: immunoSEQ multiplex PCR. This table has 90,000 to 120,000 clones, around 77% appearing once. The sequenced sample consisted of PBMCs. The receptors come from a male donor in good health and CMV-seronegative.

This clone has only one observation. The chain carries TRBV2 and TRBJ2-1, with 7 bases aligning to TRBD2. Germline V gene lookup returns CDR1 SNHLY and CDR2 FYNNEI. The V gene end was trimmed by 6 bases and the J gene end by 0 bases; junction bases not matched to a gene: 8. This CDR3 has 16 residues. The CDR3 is CASSPIAGHSYNEQFF. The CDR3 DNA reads TGTGCCAGCAGCCCAATAGCGGGCCACTCCTACAATGAGCAGTTCTTC.

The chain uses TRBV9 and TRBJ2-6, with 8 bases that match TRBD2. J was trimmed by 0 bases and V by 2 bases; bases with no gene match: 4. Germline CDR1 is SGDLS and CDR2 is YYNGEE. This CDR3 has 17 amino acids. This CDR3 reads CASSVASGGSGANVLTF. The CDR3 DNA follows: TGTGCCAGCAGCGTCGCAAGCGGGGGCTCTGGGGCCAACGTCCTGACTTTC. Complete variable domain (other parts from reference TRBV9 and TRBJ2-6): DSGVTQTPKHLITATGQRVTLRCSPRSGDLSVYWYQQSLDQGLQFLIQYYNGEERAKGNILERFSAQQFPDLHSELNLSSLELGDSALYFCASSVASGGSGANVLTFGAGSRLTVL.

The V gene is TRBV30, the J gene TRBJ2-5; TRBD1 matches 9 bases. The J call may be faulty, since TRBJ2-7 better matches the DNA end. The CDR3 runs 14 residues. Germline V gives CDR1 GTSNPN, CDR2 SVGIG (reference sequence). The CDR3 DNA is TGTGCCTGGAGTTGGGGACAGGGTACCCACGAGCAGTACTTC. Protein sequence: CAWSWGQGTHEQYF.

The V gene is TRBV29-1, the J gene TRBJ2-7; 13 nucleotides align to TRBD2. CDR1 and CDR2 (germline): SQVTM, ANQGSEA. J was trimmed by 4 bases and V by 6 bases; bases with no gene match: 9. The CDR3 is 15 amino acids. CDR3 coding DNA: TGCAGCGTCTCAGGACTAGCGGGAGTGGTGTACGAGCAGTACTTC. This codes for CSVSGLAGVVYEQYF.

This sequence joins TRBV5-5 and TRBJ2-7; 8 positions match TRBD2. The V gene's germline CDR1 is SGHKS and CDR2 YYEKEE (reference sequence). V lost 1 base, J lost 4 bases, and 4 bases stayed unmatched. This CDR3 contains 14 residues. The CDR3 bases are TGTGCCAGCAGCTTGCGGCTAGCGGGTTACGAGCAGTACTTC. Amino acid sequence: CASSLRLAGYEQYF.